This entry lists 14 T cell receptor beta chains sequenced from one sample in a study of beta chain features in type 1 diabetes. The isolated RNA, all of it, was reverse transcribed, so expressed TCRB transcripts were what got sequenced. Clones were sequenced by immunoSEQ multiplex PCR, and TCRdb holds only the in-frame ones, with some missing. This table holds 200,000 to 250,000 clones, 13% to 15% found once. The sequencing sample was made of naive CD4+ T cells from blood. These receptors came from a woman aged 40-49 years in good health.

This chain connects TRBV2 to TRBJ2-3; 7 nucleotides align to TRBD2. The CDR3 spans 12 residues. Trimming at V came to 8 bases and at J to 3 bases, leaving 2 bases not matched to a gene. Germline V lookup: CDR1 SNHLY, CDR2 FYNNEI. The CDR3 region is CASRGETDTQYF. In DNA, the CDR3 is TGTGCCAGCCGGGGGGAAACAGATACGCAGTATTTT.

This clone turned up a few times. This chain connects TRBV4-3 to TRBJ2-5, with TRBD2 as a possible D gene (5 bases). The CDR3 is 15 amino acids. Germline lookup yields CDR1 LGHNA and CDR2 YSLEER. Trimming stripped 0 bases from V and 5 bases from J, with 13 bases between. CDR3 sequence (DNA): TGCGCCAGCAGCCAAGACGCCCGTGCGGGCGAGACCCAGTACTTC. Its translation is CASSQDARAGETQYF.

The chain combines TRBV14 with TRBJ2-3; D possibly corresponds to TRBD1 (5 bases). The V end lost 6 bases, the J end lost 6 bases, and 13 bases lay between the germline ends. This CDR3 contains 13 residues. From germline, CDR1 is SGHDN and CDR2 FVKESK. CDR3 region: CASSTKGRDTQYF. The CDR3 nucleotides are TGTGCCAGCAGTACCAAGGGGCGGGATACGCAGTATTTT.

The chain joins TRBV6-1 to TRBJ1-2, with 8 bases that match TRBD1. There are 16 residues in the CDR3. The germline V gene has CDR1 MNHNS and CDR2 SASEGT. V lost 4 bases and J lost 3; bases outside the gene matches: 10. CDR3 amino acids: CASSVRQGLSDYGYTF. CDR3 nucleotide sequence: TGTGCCAGCAGTGTTAGACAGGGGCTCTCCGACTATGGCTACACCTTC.

The chain is built from TRBV29-1 and TRBJ1-3, with TRBD1 matching over 7 bases. CDR1 is SQVTM, CDR2 ANQGSEA, per germline. Germline trimming cut 6 bases from V and 0 bases from J; bases unmatched to any gene: 11. CDR3 size: 16 residues. CDR3 residues: CSVKSGTASSGNTIYF. CDR3 coding DNA: TGCAGCGTCAAATCCGGGACAGCTAGCTCTGGAAACACCATATATTTT.

The table lists this clone with a few counts. The chain carries TRBV6-5 and TRBJ2-7, with 11 bases matching TRBD1. The junction had 3 bases not matched to a gene; V was cut back by 4 bases and J by 1 base. The CDR3 totals 15 residues. Germline V CDR1 and CDR2: MNHEY, SVGAGI. The CDR3 nucleotides are TGTGCCAGCAGTTCCGGGACAGGGGGGTCCTACGAGCAGTACTTC. Translated: CASSSGTGGSYEQYF.

This clone was seen more than once but under ten times. The chain couples TRBV5-1 to TRBJ1-1; the D gene is possibly TRBD1 (5 bases). Germline CDR1 is SGHRS and CDR2 is YFSETQ. CDR3 length: 13 residues. Trimming pared 5 bases from V and 5 bases from J, leaving 13 bases between. The CDR3 reads CASRSGQGTEAFF. The CDR3 bases are TGCGCCAGCAGGTCCGGGCAGGGAACTGAAGCTTTCTTT. Variable domain in full (rest from reference TRBV5-1 and TRBJ1-1): KAGVTQTPRYLIKTRGQQVTLSCSPISGHRSVSWYQQTPGQGLQFLFEYFSETQRNKGNFPGRFSGRQFSNSRSEMNVSTLELGDSALYLCASRSGQGTEAFFGQGTRLTVV.

A few counts support this clone. The chain is built from TRBV5-4 and TRBJ2-3; 10 bases are shared with TRBD1. The junction had 6 bases not matched to a gene; V was cut back by 4 bases and J by 1 base. There are 16 residues in the CDR3. Per the germline V gene, CDR1 is SGHNT and CDR2 is YYREEE (reference sequence). The DNA for the CDR3 is TGTGCCAGCAGCCGAACCGGACAGGGGGGCACAGATACGCAGTATTTT. This encodes CASSRTGQGGTDTQYF.

V usage is TRBV29-1 and J usage is TRBJ1-1; TRBD1 matches at 9 bases. This CDR3 contains 16 residues. Trimming at V came to 7 bases and at J to 0 bases, leaving 12 bases not matched to a gene. The germline V gene has CDR1 SQVTM and CDR2 ANQGSEA. The CDR3 loop is CSASGHRGQMNTEAFF. For the CDR3, the DNA is TGCAGCGCCAGTGGGCACAGGGGGCAGATGAACACTGAAGCTTTCTTT.

This clone has more than one count but fewer than ten. The CDR3 region is CASSKTEYGYTF. The DNA for the CDR3 is TGTGCCAGTAGTAAAACAGAATATGGCTACACCTTC. This chain connects TRBV19 to TRBJ1-2; D not resolved. There are 12 residues in the CDR3. V was shortened by 4 bases and J by 5 bases, with 8 bases between the two germline ends. The germline V gene encodes CDR1 LNHDA and CDR2 SQIVND (reference sequence).

This rearrangement joins TRBV2 to TRBJ1-2; possible D gene TRBD1, 6 bases. Trimming took 6 bases from V and 6 from J, leaving 14 bases between them. CDR1 SNHLY and CDR2 FYNNEI come from the germline V gene. CDR3 length equals 13 residues. The CDR3 sequence is CASSETGFDGYTF. The CDR3 region has the DNA TGTGCCAGCAGCGAAACAGGGTTTGATGGCTACACCTTC.

The rearrangement joins TRBV9 to TRBJ2-1, with 11 nucleotides matching TRBD2. The germline V gene has CDR1 SGDLS and CDR2 YYNGEE. This CDR3 comprises 18 residues. After removal of 3 bases from V and 9 bases from J, the junction contained 17 bases not matched to a gene. CDR3: CASSAPLHSSGGWGEQFF. In nucleotides, the CDR3 is TGTGCCAGCAGCGCCCCTCTCCATTCTAGCGGGGGGTGGGGTGAGCAGTTCTTC.

The chain is built from TRBV6-1 and TRBJ1-1, with TRBD1 identical over 10 bases. Germline loops: CDR1 MNHNS, CDR2 SASEGT. The junction had 6 bases not matched to a gene; V was cut back by 2 bases and J by 3 bases. The CDR3 loop spans 16 amino acids. CDR3 sequence (DNA): TGTGCCAGCAGTGAACTTACCGGGACAGGGGACACTGAAGCTTTCTTT. This gives the protein CASSELTGTGDTEAFF.

This clone was found a few times. The chain employs TRBV6-1 and TRBJ2-1, with TRBD1 matching 8 bases. J lost 6 bases, V lost 4 bases, and 8 bases had no gene match. Germline CDR1 MNHNS, CDR2 SASEGT. The CDR3 length is 15 residues. As DNA, the CDR3 is TGTGCCAGCAGTGCCAGGGGGCCACCGCGCAATGAGCAGTTCTTC. Translating gives CASSARGPPRNEQFF.